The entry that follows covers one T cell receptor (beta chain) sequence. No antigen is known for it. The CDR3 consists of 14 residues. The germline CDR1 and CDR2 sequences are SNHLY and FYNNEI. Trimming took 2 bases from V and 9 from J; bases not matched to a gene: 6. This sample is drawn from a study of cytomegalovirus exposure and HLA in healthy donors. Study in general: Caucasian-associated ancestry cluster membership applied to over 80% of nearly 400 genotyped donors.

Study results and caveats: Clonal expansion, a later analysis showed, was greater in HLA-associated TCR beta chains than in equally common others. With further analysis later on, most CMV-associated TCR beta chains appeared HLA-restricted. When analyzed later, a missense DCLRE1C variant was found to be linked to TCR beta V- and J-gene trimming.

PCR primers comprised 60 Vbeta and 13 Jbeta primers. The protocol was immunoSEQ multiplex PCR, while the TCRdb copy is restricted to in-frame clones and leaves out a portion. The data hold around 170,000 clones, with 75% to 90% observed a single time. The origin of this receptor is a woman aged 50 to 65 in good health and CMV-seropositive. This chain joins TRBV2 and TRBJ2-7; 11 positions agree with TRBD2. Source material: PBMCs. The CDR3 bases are TGTGCCAGCAGTGAAAACCTAGCGGGGGGAAGGCAGTACTTC. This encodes CASSENLAGGRQYF.